The 28 T cell receptor beta chains below all came from one sample that was sequenced in a study of cytomegalovirus exposure and HLA in healthy donors. The table came from immunoSEQ multiplex PCR; TCRdb's copy has only in-frame clones and leaves some out. The table includes about 60,000 clones, roughly 94% detected once. What was sequenced was PBMCs. Receptors originate from a young woman in good health and CMV-seropositive.

The chain is built from TRBV6-4 and TRBJ1-6, with D unclear. Trimming took off 2 bases at V and 7 bases at J, with 9 bases between the two ends. CDR3 length: 14 amino acids. The germline V gene encodes CDR1 MRHNA and CDR2 SNTAGT. CDR3 in DNA: TGTGCCAGCAGTGACAATGCAGGAAATTCACCCCTCCACTTT. Its protein product is CASSDNAGNSPLHF.

This clone was seen a single time. The CDR3 DNA follows: TGTGCCAGCCATCAAACAGGGAGTATGCGCTACACCTTC. It is translated as CASHQTGSMRYTF. The genes are TRBV6-1 and TRBJ1-2, with D perhaps matching TRBD1 (6 bases). Germline assignment: CDR1 MNHNS and CDR2 SASEGT. V lost 8 bases and J lost 9, with 19 bases in between. This CDR3 comprises 13 residues.

The V and J genes are TRBV6-6 and TRBJ1-5, with D perhaps TRBD1 (6 bases). Germline V gene data show CDR1 as MNHNY and CDR2 as SVGAGI (reference sequence). The length of the CDR3 is 16 residues. Trimming removed 6 bases from V and 0 bases from J, with 15 bases in between. The CDR3 loop is CASRLIGQSSNQPQHF. The DNA of the CDR3 is TGTGCCAGCAGATTAATCGGACAGAGTAGCAATCAGCCCCAGCATTTT.

The CDR3 DNA follows: TGTGCCAGCAGTTTATCCACAGGGTGGTCCCAGTACTTC. The encoded protein is CASSLSTGWSQYF. The rearrangement uses TRBV28 and TRBJ2-5; tentatively, D is TRBD1 (6 bases). Trimming cost V 1 base and J 9 bases, with 12 bases left between them. Germline V gene data show CDR1 as MDHEN and CDR2 as SYDVKM. The CDR3 spans 13 residues.

This clone appeared a few times. For the CDR3, the DNA is TGTGCCAGTAATGACAGGGGCGATGGCTACACCTTC. Amino acids: CASNDRGDGYTF. This chain uses TRBV19 with TRBJ1-2, with 8 bases lining up with TRBD1. The CDR3 is 12 amino acids. Trimming at V came to 7 bases and at J to 6 bases, leaving 4 bases not matched to a gene. CDR1 is LNHDA and CDR2 is SQIVND in the germline V gene (reference sequence).

V and J are TRBV7-3 and TRBJ2-3, with D possibly matching TRBD2 (6 bases). The CDR3 spans 15 residues. Per germline, CDR1 SGHTA and CDR2 FQGTGA. With 8 bases removed from V and 2 bases from J, the gap between germline ends came to 17 bases. The CDR3 DNA sequence: TGTGCCAGCGCGAGCTCCGGGACTTACACAGATACGCAGTATTTT. This encodes CASASSGTYTDTQYF. The full variable domain, in which reference TRBV7-3 and TRBJ2-3 provide the parts outside the CDR3, is GAGVSQTPSNKVTEKGKYVELRCDPISGHTALYWYRQSLGQGPEFLIYFQGTGAADDSGLPNDRFFAVRPEGSVSTLKIQRTERGDSAVYLCASASSGTYTDTQYFGPGTRLTVL.

CDR3 residues: CASSSRDRGAGELFF. In nucleotides, the CDR3 is TGTGCCAGCAGCTCCCGGGACAGGGGTGCCGGGGAGCTGTTTTTT. The chain employs TRBV5-8 and TRBJ2-2; 10 nucleotides agree with TRBD1. The CDR3 loop spans 15 amino acids. Germline V gives CDR1 SGHTS, CDR2 YDEGEE. Trimming took 3 bases from V and 6 from J; bases not matched to a gene: 5.

The rearrangement joins TRBV28 to TRBJ2-7, with a weak D call TRBD2 (6 bases). CDR3 length equals 15 residues. Germline V gene sequence: CDR1 MDHEN, CDR2 SYDVKM. Trimming stripped 3 bases from V and 6 bases from J, with 18 bases between. CDR3 nucleotides: TGTGCCAGCAGTTTTTTGCGGGGAGCCCTTAGCGAGCAGTACTTC. As protein: CASSFLRGALSEQYF.

V usage is TRBV11-2 and J usage is TRBJ2-5; a weak D match, TRBD1 (5 bases). CDR1 SGHAT and CDR2 FQNNGV come from the germline V gene. This CDR3 has 15 residues. V shed 5 bases and J shed 0 bases, with 13 bases lying between them. The CDR3, as DNA: TGTGCCAGCAGCCCTGGACACTCGTACCAAGAGACCCAGTACTTC. Translation: CASSPGHSYQETQYF.

This clone was counted a single time. The V and J genes are TRBV6-6 and TRBJ2-7, with D possibly matching TRBD2 (6 bases). CDR1 is MNHNY and CDR2 is SVGAGI in the germline V gene (reference sequence). This CDR3 has 13 amino acids. V gave up 6 bases and J gave up 6 bases, with 15 bases separating them. The CDR3 DNA sequence: TGTGCCAGCAGCCAGGAGGGTGGGGGCGAGCAGTACTTC. Translating it yields CASSQEGGGEQYF.

This clone appeared a few times. The J gene is TRBJ2-7, the V gene TRBV28, with D possibly TRBD2 on 6 matching bases. Germline-derived CDR1 and CDR2 are MDHEN and SYDVKM. The CDR3 contains 12 residues. Trimming cost V 2 bases and J 4 bases, with 6 bases left between them. The CDR3 DNA is TGTGCCAGCAGTTTAGGGAGGTACGAGCAGTACTTC. Amino acids: CASSLGRYEQYF.

The chain carries TRBV15 and TRBJ2-7, with a possible D match to TRBD1 (5 bases). V gave up 4 bases and J gave up 2 bases, with 30 bases separating them. CDR1 LNHNV and CDR2 YYDKDF come from the germline V gene (reference sequence). This CDR3 is built from 20 residues. CDR3 nucleotide sequence: TGTGCCACCAGCACGGACACGCCTGTGGCACCGGTTCTAATAGCCTACGAGCAGTACTTC. Translating it yields CATSTDTPVAPVLIAYEQYF.

This chain links TRBV20-1 with TRBJ2-7; D gene ambiguous. The V gene's germline CDR1 is DFQATT and CDR2 SNEGSKA (reference sequence). This CDR3 has 11 residues. The V and J ends lost 7 bases and 2 bases respectively, with 9 bases between them. CDR3 in amino acids: CSVRAAYEQYF. The CDR3 nucleotides read TGCAGTGTTAGGGCAGCCTACGAGCAGTACTTC.

The chain couples TRBV30 to TRBJ1-6; D is possibly TRBD1 (5 bases). V was pared by 3 bases and J by 10 bases, with 16 bases between. The length of the CDR3 is 14 residues. Germline CDR1 and CDR2: GTSNPN and SVGIG (reference sequence). CDR3 in amino acids: CAWRVDRGWSPLHF. In DNA form, the CDR3 reads TGTGCCTGGAGGGTCGATCGGGGGTGGTCACCCCTCCACTTT.

V usage is TRBV10-1 and J usage is TRBJ2-7, with 9 bases aligning to TRBD2. The CDR3 spans 15 residues. V lost 2 bases, J lost 2 bases, and 4 bases stayed unmatched. Germline CDR1 WNHNN, CDR2 SYGVQD (reference sequence). CDR3 in DNA: TGCGCCAGCAGTGAGGAGACTAGCGGCACCTACGAGCAGTACTTC. This codes for CASSEETSGTYEQYF.

The chain uses TRBV10-3 and TRBJ1-5; D is possibly TRBD1 (6 bases). V was pared by 1 base and J by 0 bases, with 16 bases between. CDR1 is ENHRY, CDR2 SYGVKD, per germline. The CDR3 runs to 18 residues. The CDR3 DNA sequence: TGTGCCATCAGTGAGTATCGATCAGGGGTCGGTAGCAATCAGCCCCAGCATTTT. Its translation: CAISEYRSGVGSNQPQHF.

The rearrangement joins TRBV5-6 to TRBJ1-1, with D uncertain. The CDR3 spans 11 residues. Trimming left V 3 bases short and J 11 bases short, with 11 bases between. CDR1 SGHDT and CDR2 YYEEEE come from the germline V gene. CDR3 DNA sequence: TGTGCCAGCAGCTCGGGTAATGTGGCTTTCTTT. Its translation is CASSSGNVAFF. Full variable domain (remainder filled in from reference TRBV5-6 and TRBJ1-1): DAGVTQSPTHLIKTRGQQVTLRCSPKSGHDTVSWYQQALGQGPQFIFQYYEEEERQRGNFPDRFSGHQFPNYSSELNVNALLLGDSALYLCASSSGNVAFFGQGTRLTVV.

The genes are TRBV2 and TRBJ2-1, with 9 bases lining up with TRBD2. The V gene's germline CDR1 is SNHLY and CDR2 FYNNEI. The J segment lost 9 bases and the V segment lost 6 bases, leaving 9 bases of the junction unmatched. The CDR3 runs 14 residues. The chain's CDR3 is CASSTLGGRGEQFF. The CDR3 DNA follows: TGTGCCAGCAGCACCCTGGGCGGGAGGGGTGAGCAGTTCTTC.

The chain joins TRBV5-1 to TRBJ2-3, with 10 positions matching TRBD2. The V gene end was trimmed by 5 bases and the J gene end by 2 bases; junction bases not matched to a gene: 5. Germline lookup yields CDR1 SGHRS and CDR2 YFSETQ. The CDR3 spans 15 residues. The CDR3 DNA reads TGCGCCAGCAGTCTGACTAGCGGGTACACAGATACGCAGTATTTT. Its translation: CASSLTSGYTDTQYF.

The chain links TRBV2 to TRBJ1-2; 7 bases agree with TRBD1. CDR1 and CDR2 (germline): SNHLY, FYNNEI. Germline trimming cut 6 bases from V and 6 bases from J; bases unmatched to any gene: 10. This CDR3 has 14 residues. The CDR3 here is CASRLQGLLDGYTF. The CDR3 coding sequence is TGTGCCAGCAGACTACAGGGGTTGCTGGATGGCTACACCTTC.

This sequence joins TRBV30 and TRBJ2-7; D remains unclear. Germline loops: CDR1 GTSNPN, CDR2 SVGIG (reference sequence). V lost 2 bases, J lost 2 bases, and 7 bases lay in between. The CDR3 contains 12 residues. The CDR3 DNA sequence: TGTGCCTGGAGTACCCGAGCCTACGAGCAGTACTTC. It encodes CAWSTRAYEQYF.

The chain combines TRBV14 with TRBJ1-4; no firm D call. CDR3 length: 17 residues. Germline V gives CDR1 SGHDN, CDR2 FVKESK. The V end lost 2 bases, the J end lost 5 bases, and 18 bases lay between the germline ends. The CDR3 coding sequence is TGTGCCAGCAGCCAAAGGAACGGCGGGGTGAGGAATGAAAAACTGTTTTTT. Its protein product is CASSQRNGGVRNEKLFF.

The chain carries TRBV5-1 and TRBJ2-5; D is possibly TRBD1 (5 bases). With 4 bases removed from V and 2 bases from J, the gap between germline ends came to 12 bases. The germline gives CDR1 SGHRS, CDR2 YFSETQ. The length of the CDR3 is 14 residues. This chain's CDR3 is CASSERQRQETQYF. CDR3 in DNA: TGCGCCAGCAGCGAACGACAGAGACAAGAGACCCAGTACTTC.

J is TRBJ2-1 and V is TRBV5-1, with D maybe TRBD1 (7 bases). This CDR3 contains 17 residues. In germline, CDR1 is SGHRS, CDR2 YFSETQ. Trimming pared 4 bases from V and 0 bases from J, leaving 17 bases between. The CDR3 DNA is TGCGCCAGCAGCCCTCGGAGGGACAGCCGCTCCTACAATGAGCAGTTCTTC. Translated, it gives CASSPRRDSRSYNEQFF.

The V and J genes are TRBV6-1 and TRBJ2-5, with TRBD2 matching 8 bases. The V segment lost 3 bases and the J segment 3 bases; nucleotides outside the gene matches: 12. CDR3 length: 17 residues. CDR1 is MNHNS, CDR2 SASEGT, per germline. The CDR3, as DNA: TGTGCCAGCAGTGACTGGGGTAGCGGGGCACTTGAAGAGACCCAGTACTTC. Its translation is CASSDWGSGALEETQYF.

The chain combines TRBV2 with TRBJ1-3, with D possibly matching TRBD1 (5 bases). The germline V and J ends were trimmed by 7 bases and 2 bases, with 9 bases remaining between them. Per germline, CDR1 SNHLY and CDR2 FYNNEI. The CDR3 covers 13 residues. Written as DNA, the CDR3 is TGTGCCAGCACCGGGACTGCTGGAAACACCATATATTTT. Protein sequence: CASTGTAGNTIYF.

This chain joins TRBV7-2 and TRBJ2-7; 9 bases align to TRBD2. Germline values: CDR1 SGHTA, CDR2 FQGNSA. V lost 8 bases to trimming and J lost 0 bases; unmatched junction nucleotides: 11. The CDR3 is 16 residues long. The CDR3 here is CASSRGAGGSSYEQYF. The CDR3 DNA is TGTGCCAGCTCCCGAGGGGCGGGAGGGAGCTCCTACGAGCAGTACTTC.

The genes are TRBV29-1 and TRBJ1-4, with D unclear. Deletions cut 6 bases from V and 0 bases from J, with 11 bases between. Germline V gene data show CDR1 as SQVTM and CDR2 as ANQGSEA. The CDR3 covers 14 residues. The CDR3 reads CSVGSTTTNEKLFF. DNA for the CDR3: TGCAGCGTGGGGAGTACTACAACTAATGAAAAACTGTTTTTT. Combining the CDR3 with reference TRBV29-1 and TRBJ1-4 gives the whole variable domain SAVISQKPSRDICQRGTSLTIQCQVDSQVTMMFWYRQQPGQSLTLIATANQGSEATYESGFVIDKFPISRPNLTFSTLTVSNMSPEDSSIYLCSVGSTTTNEKLFFGSGTQLSVL.